This T cell receptor beta chain was observed in a study of Graves' ophthalmopathy and Graves' hyperthyroidism. General study results and limits: A roughly 81% specificity and 85% to 90% sensitivity were achieved by a 13-signature model that separated ophthalmopathy from stable hyperthyroidism. In blood, most expanded thyroid clonotypes above 0.001 frequency were also detected.

The sequenced template was RNA, covering the TCR beta CDR3 region. HTBI primers were used in a first-round RT-PCR, which preceded a second-round multiplex PCR. One entry per CDR3 protein, called by TCRdb with MiXCR from the multiplex PCR reads. The sample shows 240,000 or so distinct CDR3 sequences, 45% of them seen only once. This clonotype appeared a few times. Its target is not known. Ophthalmopathy donors showed moderate-to-severe activity, CAS ≥3, NOSPECS ≥4 and a duration under 3 months. The source of the PBMCs was around 10 ml of fresh peripheral blood. This CDR3 has 13 amino acids. Germline V lookup: CDR1 DFQATT, CDR2 SNEGSKA (reference sequence). V lost 6 bases and J lost 4; bases outside the gene matches: 5.

Source material: peripheral blood. The receptor's source is an adult man with Graves' ophthalmopathy. The rearrangement links TRBV20-1 to TRBJ1-4; the match to TRBD1 covers 7 bases. The CDR3 sequence: CSAPDRFNEKLFF. The CDR3, as DNA: TGCAGTGCCCCGGACAGGTTTAATGAAAAACTGTTTTTT.